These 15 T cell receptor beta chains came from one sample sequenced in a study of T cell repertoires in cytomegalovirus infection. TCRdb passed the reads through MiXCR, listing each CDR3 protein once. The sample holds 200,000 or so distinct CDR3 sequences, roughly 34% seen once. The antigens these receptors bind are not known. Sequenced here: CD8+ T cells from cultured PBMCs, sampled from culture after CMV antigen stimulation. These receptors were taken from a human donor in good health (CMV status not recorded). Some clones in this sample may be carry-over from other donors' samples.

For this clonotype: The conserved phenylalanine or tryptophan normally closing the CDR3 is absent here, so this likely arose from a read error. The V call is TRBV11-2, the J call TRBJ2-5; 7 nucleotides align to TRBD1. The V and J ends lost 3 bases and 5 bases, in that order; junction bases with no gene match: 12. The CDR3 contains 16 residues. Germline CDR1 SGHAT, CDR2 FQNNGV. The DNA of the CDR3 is TGTGCCAGCAGCTTCCCCCGGACAGGAGGTGGGGAGACCCAGTACTAC. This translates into CASSFPRTGGGETQYY.

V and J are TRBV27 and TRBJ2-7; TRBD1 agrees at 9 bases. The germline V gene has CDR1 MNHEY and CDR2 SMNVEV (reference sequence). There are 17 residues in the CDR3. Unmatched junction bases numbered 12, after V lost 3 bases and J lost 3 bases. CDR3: CASSLNRDRESFYEQYF. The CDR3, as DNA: TGTGCCAGCAGTTTGAACCGGGACAGGGAATCTTTCTACGAGCAGTACTTC.

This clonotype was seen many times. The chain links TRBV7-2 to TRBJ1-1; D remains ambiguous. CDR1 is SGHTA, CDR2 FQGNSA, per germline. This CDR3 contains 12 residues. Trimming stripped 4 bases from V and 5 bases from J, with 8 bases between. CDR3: CASSSWGTEAFF. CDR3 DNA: TGTGCCAGCAGCTCTTGGGGTACTGAAGCTTTCTTT.

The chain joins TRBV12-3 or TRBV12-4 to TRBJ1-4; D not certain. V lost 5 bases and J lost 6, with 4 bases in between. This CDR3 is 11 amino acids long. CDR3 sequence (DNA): TGTGCCAGCAGTGCGGATGAAAAACTGTTTTTT. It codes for CASSADEKLFF.

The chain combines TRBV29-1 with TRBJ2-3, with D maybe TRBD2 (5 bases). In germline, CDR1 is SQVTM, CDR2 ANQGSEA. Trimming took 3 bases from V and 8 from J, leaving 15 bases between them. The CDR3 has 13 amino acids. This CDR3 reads CSVDGGTVGTQYF. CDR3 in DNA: TGCAGCGTTGATGGAGGAACGGTGGGTACGCAGTATTTT.

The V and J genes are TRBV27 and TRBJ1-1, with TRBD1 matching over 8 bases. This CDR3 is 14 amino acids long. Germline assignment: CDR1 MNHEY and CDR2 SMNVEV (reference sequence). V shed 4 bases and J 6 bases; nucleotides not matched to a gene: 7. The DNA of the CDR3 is TGTGCCAGCAGTTCATTACAGGGGGTGGCTGAAGCTTTCTTT. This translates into CASSSLQGVAEAFF.

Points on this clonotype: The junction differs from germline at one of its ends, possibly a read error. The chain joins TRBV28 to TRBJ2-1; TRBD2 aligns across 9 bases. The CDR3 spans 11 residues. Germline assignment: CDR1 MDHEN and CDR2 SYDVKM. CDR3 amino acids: CASSFGLARVF. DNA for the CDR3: TGTGCCAGCAGTTTCGGACTAGCGCGCGTCTTC.

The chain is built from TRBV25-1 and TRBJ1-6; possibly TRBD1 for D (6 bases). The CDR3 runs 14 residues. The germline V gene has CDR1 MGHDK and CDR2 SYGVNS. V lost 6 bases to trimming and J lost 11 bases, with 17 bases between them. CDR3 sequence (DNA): TGTGCCAGCAGCCCAGATGGGGGGCAGGCACCCCTCCACTTT. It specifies CASSPDGGQAPLHF.

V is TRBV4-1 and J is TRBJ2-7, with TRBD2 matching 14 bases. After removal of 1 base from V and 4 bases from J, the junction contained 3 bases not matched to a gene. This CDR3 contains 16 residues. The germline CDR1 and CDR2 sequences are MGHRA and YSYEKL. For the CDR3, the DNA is TGCGCCAGCAGCCAAGGACTAGCGGGAGGGGAATACGAGCAGTACTTC. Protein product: CASSQGLAGGEYEQYF.

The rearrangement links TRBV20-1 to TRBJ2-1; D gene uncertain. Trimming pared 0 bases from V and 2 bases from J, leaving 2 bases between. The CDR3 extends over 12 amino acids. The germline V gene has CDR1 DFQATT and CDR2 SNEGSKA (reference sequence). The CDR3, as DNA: TGCAGTGCTAGAGAGGCCTACAATGAGCAGTTCTTC. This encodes CSAREAYNEQFF.

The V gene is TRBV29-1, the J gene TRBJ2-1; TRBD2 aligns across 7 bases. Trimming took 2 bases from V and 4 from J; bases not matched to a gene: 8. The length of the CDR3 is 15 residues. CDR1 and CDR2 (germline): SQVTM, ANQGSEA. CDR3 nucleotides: TGCAGCGTTGAAAGAGCGGGGAACTCTTACAATGAGCAGTTCTTC. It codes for CSVERAGNSYNEQFF.

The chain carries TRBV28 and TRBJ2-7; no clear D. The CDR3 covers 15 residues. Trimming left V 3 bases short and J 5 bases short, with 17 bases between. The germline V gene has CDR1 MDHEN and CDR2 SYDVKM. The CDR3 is CASSFPRATWDEQYF. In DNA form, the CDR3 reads TGTGCCAGCAGTTTTCCCCGGGCGACCTGGGACGAGCAGTACTTC.

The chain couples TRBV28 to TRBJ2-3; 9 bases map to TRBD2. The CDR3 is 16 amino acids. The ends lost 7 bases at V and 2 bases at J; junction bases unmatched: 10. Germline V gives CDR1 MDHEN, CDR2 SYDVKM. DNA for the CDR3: TGTGCCAGCATCGTATCACTAGCGGGCTACACAGATACGCAGTATTTT. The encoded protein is CASIVSLAGYTDTQYF. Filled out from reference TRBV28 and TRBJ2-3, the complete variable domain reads DVKVTQSSRYLVKRTGEKVFLECVQDMDHENMFWYRQDPGLGLRLIYFSYDVKMKEKGDIPEGYSVSREKKERFSLILESASTNQTSMYLCASIVSLAGYTDTQYFGPGTRLTVL.

CDR3 amino acids: CAPYEFSTDTQYF. CDR3 sequence (DNA): TGTGCCCCCTACGAGTTTTCGACAGATACGCAGTATTTT. The chain carries TRBV11-1 and TRBJ2-3; D unresolved. The CDR3 spans 13 residues. The ends were cut back, 11 bases at V and 3 bases at J, with 15 bases in the middle. From germline, CDR1 is SGHAT and CDR2 FQDESV (reference sequence).

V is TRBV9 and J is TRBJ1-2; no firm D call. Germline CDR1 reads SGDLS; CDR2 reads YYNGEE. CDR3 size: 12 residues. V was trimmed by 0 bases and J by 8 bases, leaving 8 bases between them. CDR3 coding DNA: TGTGCCAGCAGCGTAGCGAATTACGGCTACACCTTC. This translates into CASSVANYGYTF.